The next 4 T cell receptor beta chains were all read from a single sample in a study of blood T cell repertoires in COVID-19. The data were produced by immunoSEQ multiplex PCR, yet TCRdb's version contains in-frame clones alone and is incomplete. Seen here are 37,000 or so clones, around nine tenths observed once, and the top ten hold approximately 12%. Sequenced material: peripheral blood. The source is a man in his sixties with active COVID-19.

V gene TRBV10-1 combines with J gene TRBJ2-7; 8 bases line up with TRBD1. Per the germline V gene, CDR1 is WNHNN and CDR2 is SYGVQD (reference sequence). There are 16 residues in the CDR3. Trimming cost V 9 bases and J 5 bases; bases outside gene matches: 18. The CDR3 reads CARRVDFDRGSNEQYF. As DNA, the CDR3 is TGCGCCAGGAGAGTTGATTTCGACAGGGGAAGCAACGAGCAGTACTTC.

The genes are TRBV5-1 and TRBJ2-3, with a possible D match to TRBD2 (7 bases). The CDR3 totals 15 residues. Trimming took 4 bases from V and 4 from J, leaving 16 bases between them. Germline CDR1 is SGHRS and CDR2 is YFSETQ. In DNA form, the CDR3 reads TGCGCCAGCAGCCCGCCCGGGGGGCCGGCAGATACGCAGTATTTT. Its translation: CASSPPGGPADTQYF.

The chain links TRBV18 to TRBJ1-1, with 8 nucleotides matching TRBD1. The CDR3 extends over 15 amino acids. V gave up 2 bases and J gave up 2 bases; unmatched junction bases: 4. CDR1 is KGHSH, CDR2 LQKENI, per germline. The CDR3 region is CASSPIGQGNTEAFF. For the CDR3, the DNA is TGTGCCAGCTCACCAATAGGACAGGGAAACACTGAAGCTTTCTTT.

Here the CDR3 DNA reads TGTGCCAGCAGCAATACTCAGGACGGGGAGCTGTTTTTT. Translating gives CASSNTQDGELFF. The V gene is TRBV11-3, the J gene TRBJ2-2; D not certain. Germline V gives CDR1 SGHNT, CDR2 YENEEA. CDR3 length: 13 residues. Deletions cut 5 bases from V and 7 bases from J, with 11 bases between. The entire variable domain, with the rest obtained from reference TRBV11-3 and TRBJ2-2, is as follows: EAGVVQSPRYKIIEKKQPVAFWCNPISGHNTLYWYLQNLGQGPELLIRYENEEAVDDSQLPKDRFSAERLKGVDSTLKIQPAELGDSAVYLCASSNTQDGELFFGEGSRLTVL.